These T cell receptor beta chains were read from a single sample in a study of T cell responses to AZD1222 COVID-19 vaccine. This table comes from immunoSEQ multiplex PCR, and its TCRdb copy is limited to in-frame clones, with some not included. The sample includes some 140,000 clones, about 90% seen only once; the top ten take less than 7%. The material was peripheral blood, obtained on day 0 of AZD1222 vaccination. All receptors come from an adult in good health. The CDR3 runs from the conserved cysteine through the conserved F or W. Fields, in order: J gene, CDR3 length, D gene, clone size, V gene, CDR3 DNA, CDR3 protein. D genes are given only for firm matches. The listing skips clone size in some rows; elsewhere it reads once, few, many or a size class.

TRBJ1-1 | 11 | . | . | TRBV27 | TGTGCCAGCAGGACGAACACTGAAGCTTTCTTT | CASRTNTEAFF
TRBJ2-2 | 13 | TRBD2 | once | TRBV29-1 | TGCAGCTCAACGACTAGCAACACCGGGGAGCTGTTTTTT | CSSTTSNTGELFF
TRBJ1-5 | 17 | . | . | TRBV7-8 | TGTGCCAGCAGCATCGAAAACGTGGGGGGCGCAGGACAGCCCCAGCATTTT | CASSIENVGGAGQPQHF
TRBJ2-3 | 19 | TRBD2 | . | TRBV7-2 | TGTGCCAGCAGCTTAGCGTGGGGGACTAGCGGGGCTAGCACAGATACGCAGTATTTT | CASSLAWGTSGASTDTQYF
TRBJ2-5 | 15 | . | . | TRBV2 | TGTGCCAGCACCAGGGGGGGGAGGTCACAAGAGACCCAGTACTTC | CASTRGGRSQETQYF
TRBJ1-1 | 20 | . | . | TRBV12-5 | TGTGCTAGTGGTTTACCCCGGGCGCTGGGACGGGTTTCCGGGAACACTGAAGCTTTCTTT | CASGLPRALGRVSGNTEAFF
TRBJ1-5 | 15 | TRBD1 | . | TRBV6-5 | TGTGCCAGCAGTCACCAGGGGGACGGTGATCAGCCCCAGCATTTT | CASSHQGDGDQPQHF
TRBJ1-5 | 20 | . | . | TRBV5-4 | TGTGCCAGCAAGCTTTGCGGATCAGGGACTCTTCCATATAGCAATCAGCCCCAGCATTTT | CASKLCGSGTLPYSNQPQHF
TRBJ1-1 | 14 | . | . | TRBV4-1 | TGCGCCAGCAGCCACGACAGATCGATTACTGAAGCTTTCTTT | CASSHDRSITEAFF
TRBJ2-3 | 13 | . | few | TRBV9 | TGTGCCAGCAGACCCCCATCCACAGATACGCAGTATTTT | CASRPPSTDTQYF
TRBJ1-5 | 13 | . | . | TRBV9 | TGTGCCAGCAGCGTAGTGCCGAATCAGCCCCAGCATTTT | CASSVVPNQPQHF
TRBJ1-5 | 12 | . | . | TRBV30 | TGTGCCTGGAGTGACCCTAATCAGCCCCAGCATTTT | CAWSDPNQPQHF
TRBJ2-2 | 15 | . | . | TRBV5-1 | TGCGCCAGCAGCTTGGATGGGGGGTACACCGGGGAGCTGTTTTTT | CASSLDGGYTGELFF
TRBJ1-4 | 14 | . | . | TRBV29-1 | TGCAGCGTTGCGCCTGACGAGCCATGGGAAAAACTGTTTTTT | CSVAPDEPWEKLFF
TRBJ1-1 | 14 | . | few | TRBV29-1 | TGCAGCGTTGAAGCCGCCGGGATGAACACTGAAGCTTTCTTT | CSVEAAGMNTEAFF
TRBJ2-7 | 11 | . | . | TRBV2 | TGTGCCAGCAGTCAAATCTACGAGCAGTACTTC | CASSQIYEQYF
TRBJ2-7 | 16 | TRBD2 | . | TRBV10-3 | TGTGCCATCAGCCGTAACGGGGGGGAAGTAACCTACGAGCAGTACTTC | CAISRNGGEVTYEQYF
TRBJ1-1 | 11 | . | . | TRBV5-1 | TGCGCCAGCAGCTGGGGGGCTGAAGCTTTCTTT | CASSWGAEAFF
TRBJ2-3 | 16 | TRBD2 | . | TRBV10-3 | TGTGCCATCAGCCAGTTAGCGGGAGCCCCCACAGATACGCAGTATTTT | CAISQLAGAPTDTQYF
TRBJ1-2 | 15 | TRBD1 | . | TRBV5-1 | TGCGCCAGCAGCCCGGGGCAGGGGGCCACCTATGGCTACACCTTC | CASSPGQGATYGYTF
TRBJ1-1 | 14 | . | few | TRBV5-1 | TGCGCCAGCAGCTTGGCCGGGCAGAACACTGAAGCTTTCTTT | CASSLAGQNTEAFF
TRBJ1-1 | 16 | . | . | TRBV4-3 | TGCGCCAGCAGCAAAGAGCCTCCGGGGATGAACACTGAAGCTTTCTTT | CASSKEPPGMNTEAFF
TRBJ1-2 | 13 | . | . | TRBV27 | TGTGCCAGCAGTTTAGGGGGTAACTATGGCTACACCTTC | CASSLGGNYGYTF
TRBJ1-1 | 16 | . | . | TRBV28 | TGTGCCAGCAGTACCCCCCGAGGAGTACAGAACACTGAAGCTTTCTTT | CASSTPRGVQNTEAFF
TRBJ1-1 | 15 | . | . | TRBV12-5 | TGTGCTAGTGGTTCCGGACGGAGGGATTACACTGAAGCTTTCTTT | CASGSGRRDYTEAFF
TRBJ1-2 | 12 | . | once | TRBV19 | TGTGCCAGTAGCCCAGACGGGGACGGCTACACCTTC | CASSPDGDGYTF
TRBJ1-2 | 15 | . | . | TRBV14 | TGTGCCAGCAGCCAAGTCGGCAGATTGGGCTATGGCTACACCTTC | CASSQVGRLGYGYTF
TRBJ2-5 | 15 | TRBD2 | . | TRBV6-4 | TGTGCCAGCAGTGTTACTAGCGGGAGTGATGAGACCCAGTACTTC | CASSVTSGSDETQYF
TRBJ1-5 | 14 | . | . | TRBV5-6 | TGTGCCAGCAGCTTAGGGATGGGGAATCAGCCCCAGCATTTT | CASSLGMGNQPQHF
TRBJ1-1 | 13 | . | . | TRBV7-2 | TGTGCCAGCAGCTTACATATGAACACTGAAGCTTTCTTT | CASSLHMNTEAFF
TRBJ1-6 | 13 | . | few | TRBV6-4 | TGTGCCAGCAGTGCGGATGACGGTTCACCCCTCCACTTT | CASSADDGSPLHF
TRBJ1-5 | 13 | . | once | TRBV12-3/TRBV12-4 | TGTGCCAGCAGTTTTGATGTAGGTCAGCCCCAGCATTTT | CASSFDVGQPQHF
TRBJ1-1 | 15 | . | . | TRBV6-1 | TGTGCCAGCACCCCCCCACTGAGGATAGACACTGAAGCTTTCTTT | CASTPPLRIDTEAFF
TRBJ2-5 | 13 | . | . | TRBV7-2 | TGTGCCAGCAGCCAGAGGGGCGGCGAGACCCAGTACTTC | CASSQRGGETQYF
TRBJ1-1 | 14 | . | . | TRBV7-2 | TGTGCCAGCAGCTTAGGTAGTCAGAACACTGAAGCTTTCTTT | CASSLGSQNTEAFF
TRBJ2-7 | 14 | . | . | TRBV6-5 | TGTGCCAGCCCAGCAGATGGTATTCCCTACGAGCAGTACTTC | CASPADGIPYEQYF
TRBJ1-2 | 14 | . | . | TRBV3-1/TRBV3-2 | TGTGCCAGCAGCCAAGATGGGCCATGGAGTGGCTACACCTTC | CASSQDGPWSGYTF
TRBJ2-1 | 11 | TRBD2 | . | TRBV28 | TGTGCCAGCAAGAGCGGGGGTAAGCAGTTCTTC | CASKSGGKQFF
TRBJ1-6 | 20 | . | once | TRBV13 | TGTGCCAGCAGCTTACTGCCGAGAACAGGGAAAACTTCCTATAATTCACCCCTCCACTTT | CASSLLPRTGKTSYNSPLHF
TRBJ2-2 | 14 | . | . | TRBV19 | TGTGCCAGCCGACCTTCGGTGGCTACCGGGGAGCTGTTTTTT | CASRPSVATGELFF
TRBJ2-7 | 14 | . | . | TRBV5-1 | TGCGCCAGCAGCTTGGGGTCAGGGATAGGCGAGCAGTACTTC | CASSLGSGIGEQYF
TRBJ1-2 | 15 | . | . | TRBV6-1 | TGTGCCAGCAGTGAAACGCCAGGGCTAAACTATGGCTACACCTTC | CASSETPGLNYGYTF
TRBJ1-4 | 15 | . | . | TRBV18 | TGTGCCAGCCAGAGACAAGACCCAACTAATGAAAAACTGTTTTTT | CASQRQDPTNEKLFF
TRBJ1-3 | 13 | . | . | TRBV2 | TGTGCCAGCTCCGGGACATCTGGAAACACCATATATTTT | CASSGTSGNTIYF
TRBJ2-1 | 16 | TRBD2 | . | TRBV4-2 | TGTGCCAGCAGCCAAGATGGAGCGGGGGCCTACAATGAGCAGTTCTTC | CASSQDGAGAYNEQFF
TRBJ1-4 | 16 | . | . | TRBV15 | TGTGCCACCAGCGGAACCCGGGAAATCAAAGGGGAAAAACTGTTTTTT | CATSGTREIKGEKLFF
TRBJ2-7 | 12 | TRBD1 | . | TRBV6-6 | TGTGCCACCGGACAGGGGGCAAGGGAGCAGTACTTC | CATGQGAREQYF
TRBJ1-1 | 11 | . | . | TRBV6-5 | TGTGCCTGTAAGCGGAACACTGAAGCTTTCTTT | CACKRNTEAFF
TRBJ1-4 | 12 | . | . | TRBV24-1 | TGTGCCACCAGTGGGTCAGGTGAAAAACTGTTTTTT | CATSGSGEKLFF
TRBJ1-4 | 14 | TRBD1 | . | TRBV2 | TGTGCCAGCAGGGGGACAGGGCCTAATGAAAAACTGTTTTTT | CASRGTGPNEKLFF
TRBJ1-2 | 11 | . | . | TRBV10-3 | TGTGCCATACGTACGAGGGGTGGCTACACCTTC | CAIRTRGGYTF